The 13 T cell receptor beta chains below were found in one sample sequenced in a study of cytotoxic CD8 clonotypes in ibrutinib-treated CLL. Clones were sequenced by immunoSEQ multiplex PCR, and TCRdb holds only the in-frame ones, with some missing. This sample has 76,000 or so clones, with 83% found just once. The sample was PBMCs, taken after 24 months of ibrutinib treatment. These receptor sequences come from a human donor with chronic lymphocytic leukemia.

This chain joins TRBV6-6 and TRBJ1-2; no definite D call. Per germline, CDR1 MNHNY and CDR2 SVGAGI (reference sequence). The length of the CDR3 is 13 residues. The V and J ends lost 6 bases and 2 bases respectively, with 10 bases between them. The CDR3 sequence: CASSLAKNYGYTF. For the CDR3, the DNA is TGTGCCAGCAGCCTCGCAAAAAACTATGGCTACACCTTC.

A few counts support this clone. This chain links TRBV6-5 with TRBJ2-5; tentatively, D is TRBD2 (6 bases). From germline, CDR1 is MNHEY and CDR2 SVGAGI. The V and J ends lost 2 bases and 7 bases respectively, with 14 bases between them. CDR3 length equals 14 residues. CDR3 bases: TGTGCCAGCAGTTACCAGAGGGACTTTGGGACCCAGTACTTC. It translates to CASSYQRDFGTQYF.

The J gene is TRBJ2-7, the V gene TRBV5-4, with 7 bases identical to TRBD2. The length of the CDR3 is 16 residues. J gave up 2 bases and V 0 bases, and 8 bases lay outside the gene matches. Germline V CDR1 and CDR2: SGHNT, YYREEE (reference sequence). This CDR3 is CASSLGGTGGTYEQYF. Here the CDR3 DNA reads TGTGCCAGCAGCTTGGGGGGAACGGGAGGAACCTACGAGCAGTACTTC.

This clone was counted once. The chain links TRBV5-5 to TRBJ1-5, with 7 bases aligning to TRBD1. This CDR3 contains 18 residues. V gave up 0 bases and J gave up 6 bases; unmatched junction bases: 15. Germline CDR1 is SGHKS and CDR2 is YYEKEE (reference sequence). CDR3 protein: CASSLDDYIQGTGQPQHF. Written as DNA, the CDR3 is TGTGCCAGCAGCTTGGATGATTACATACAGGGGACGGGTCAGCCCCAGCATTTT. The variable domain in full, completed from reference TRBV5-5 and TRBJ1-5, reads DAGVTQSPTHLIKTRGQQVTLRCSPISGHKSVSWYQQVLGQGPQFIFQYYEKEERGRGNFPDRFSARQFPNYSSELNVNALLLGDSALYLCASSLDDYIQGTGQPQHFGDGTRLSIL.

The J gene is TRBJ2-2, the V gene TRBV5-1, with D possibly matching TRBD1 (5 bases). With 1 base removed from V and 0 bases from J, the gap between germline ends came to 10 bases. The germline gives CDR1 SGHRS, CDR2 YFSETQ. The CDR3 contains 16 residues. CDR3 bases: TGCGCCAGCAGCTTGACGGCAGGGTCGAACACCGGGGAGCTGTTTTTT. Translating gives CASSLTAGSNTGELFF.

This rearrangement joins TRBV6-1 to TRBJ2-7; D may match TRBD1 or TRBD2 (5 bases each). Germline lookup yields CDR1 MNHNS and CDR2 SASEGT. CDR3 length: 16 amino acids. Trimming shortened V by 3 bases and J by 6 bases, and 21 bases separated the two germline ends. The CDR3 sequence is CASSDSGDPLRAEQYF. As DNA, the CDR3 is TGTGCCAGCAGTGATTCCGGGGACCCCCTACGGGCCGAGCAGTACTTC.

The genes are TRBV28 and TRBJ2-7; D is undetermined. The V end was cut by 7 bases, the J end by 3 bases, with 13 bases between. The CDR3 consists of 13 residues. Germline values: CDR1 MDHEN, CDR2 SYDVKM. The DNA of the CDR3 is TGTGCCAGCAAGGACCCCCCCAACTACGAGCAGTACTTC. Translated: CASKDPPNYEQYF.

CDR3 sequence (DNA): TGTGCCAGCCGCCGGGACAGTGACATTCAGTACTTC. It yields the protein CASRRDSDIQYF. The chain couples TRBV2 to TRBJ2-4, with TRBD1 matching 7 bases. J was trimmed by 8 bases and V by 8 bases; bases with no gene match: 6. The CDR3 extends over 12 amino acids. Germline CDR1 reads SNHLY; CDR2 reads FYNNEI.

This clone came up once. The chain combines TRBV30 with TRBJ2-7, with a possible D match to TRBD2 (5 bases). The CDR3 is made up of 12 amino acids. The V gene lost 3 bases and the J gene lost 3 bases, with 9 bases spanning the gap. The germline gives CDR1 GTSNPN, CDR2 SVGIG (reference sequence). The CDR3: CAWRVASYEQYF. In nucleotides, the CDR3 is TGTGCCTGGAGGGTAGCGAGCTACGAGCAGTACTTC.

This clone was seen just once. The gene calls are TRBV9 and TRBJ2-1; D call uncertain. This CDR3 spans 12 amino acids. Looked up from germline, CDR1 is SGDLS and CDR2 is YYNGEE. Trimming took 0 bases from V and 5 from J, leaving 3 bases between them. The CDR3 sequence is CASSVADNEQFF. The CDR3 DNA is TGTGCCAGCAGCGTAGCAGACAATGAGCAGTTCTTC.

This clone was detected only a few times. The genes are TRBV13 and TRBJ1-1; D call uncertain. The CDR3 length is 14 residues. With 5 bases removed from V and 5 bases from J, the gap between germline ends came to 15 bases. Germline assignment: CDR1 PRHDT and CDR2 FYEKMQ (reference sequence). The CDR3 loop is CASSLQGRVTEAFF. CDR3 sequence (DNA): TGTGCCAGCAGCCTACAAGGTAGGGTGACTGAAGCTTTCTTT.

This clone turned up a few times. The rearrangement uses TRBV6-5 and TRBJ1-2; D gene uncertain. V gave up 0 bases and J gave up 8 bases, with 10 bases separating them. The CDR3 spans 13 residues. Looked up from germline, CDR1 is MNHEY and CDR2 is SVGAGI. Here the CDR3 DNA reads TGTGCCAGCAGTTACTCAATGAGGGAGGGCTACACCTTC. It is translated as CASSYSMREGYTF.

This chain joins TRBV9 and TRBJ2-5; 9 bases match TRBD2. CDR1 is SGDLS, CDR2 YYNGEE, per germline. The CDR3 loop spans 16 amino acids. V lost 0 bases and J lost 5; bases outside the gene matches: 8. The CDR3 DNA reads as TGTGCCAGCAGCGTAGTTGCGGGAGGGCCCCCCGAGACCCAGTACTTC. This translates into CASSVVAGGPPETQYF. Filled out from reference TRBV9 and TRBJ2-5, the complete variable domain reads DSGVTQTPKHLITATGQRVTLRCSPRSGDLSVYWYQQSLDQGLQFLIQYYNGEERAKGNILERFSAQQFPDLHSELNLSSLELGDSALYFCASSVVAGGPPETQYFGPGTRLLVL.